The 32 T cell receptor beta chains listed next were all sequenced from one sample in a study of OX40 agonist ivuxolimab in advanced cancers. The assay was immunoSEQ multiplex PCR, and TCRdb's table has in-frame clones only and misses some. This sample yields fewer than 90,000 clones, of which roughly 87% are seen a single time; roughly 0.26% belongs to the top ten. Specimen: CD4+ or CD8+ T cells sorted from blood, collected in a trial of the OX40 agonist ivuxolimab. The receptors shown here come from an adult with an advanced solid tumor such as melanoma, head and neck, liver or kidney cancer.

With regard to this clone: Other DNA sequences in this sample translate to the same CDR3. The chain joins TRBV25-1 to TRBJ2-1, with 15 bases identical to TRBD2. The CDR3 consists of 14 residues. Per the germline V gene, CDR1 is MGHDK and CDR2 is SYGVNS. Trimming at V came to 8 bases and at J to 7 bases, leaving 3 bases not matched to a gene. This CDR3 reads CASGLAGGWNEQFF. Here the CDR3 DNA reads TGTGCCAGCGGACTAGCGGGAGGGTGGAATGAGCAGTTCTTC.

This clone appeared a single time. The V gene is TRBV6-5, the J gene TRBJ1-5; D call uncertain. V lost 5 bases and J 3 bases, leaving 8 bases between the germline ends. Germline V gene data show CDR1 as MNHEY and CDR2 as SVGAGI. The CDR3 sequence is 13 residues long. CDR3 in DNA: TGTGCCAGCAGTGAATGGGACAATCAGCCCCAGCATTTT. This translates into CASSEWDNQPQHF.

Remarks on this clone: The same CDR3 also results from other DNA sequences found in this sample. The chain combines TRBV6-6 with TRBJ1-2; no firm D call. V gave up 6 bases and J gave up 3 bases, with 8 bases separating them. CDR1 MNHNY and CDR2 SVGAGI come from the germline V gene (reference sequence). CDR3 length equals 12 residues. The CDR3 DNA reads TGTGCCAGCAGAGGTGGGGACTATGGCTACACCTTC. Protein sequence: CASRGGDYGYTF.

The V gene is TRBV2, the J gene TRBJ2-5, with 7 bases matching TRBD2. The CDR3 length is 14 residues. CDR1 is SNHLY, CDR2 FYNNEI, per germline. The V and J ends lost 8 bases and 5 bases, in that order; junction bases with no gene match: 11. CDR3 sequence reads: CASLPRRGSETQYF. The CDR3 DNA follows: TGTGCCAGCCTACCTAGGCGCGGGAGCGAGACCCAGTACTTC.

This chain connects TRBV6-1 to TRBJ2-1, with TRBD1 matching 8 bases. J was trimmed by 5 bases and V by 6 bases; bases with no gene match: 3. Germline CDR1 and CDR2: MNHNS and SASEGT. The CDR3 loop spans 13 amino acids. The CDR3 loop is CASSWDRNNEQFF. In nucleotides, the CDR3 is TGTGCCAGCAGCTGGGACAGGAACAATGAGCAGTTCTTC.

CDR3: CASSLKGMETQYF. The CDR3 nucleotides are TGTGCCAGCAGCTTGAAGGGAATGGAGACCCAGTACTTC. The rearrangement joins TRBV5-4 to TRBJ2-5; D not certain. V lost 1 base, J lost 5 bases, and 9 bases lay in between. Germline CDR1 reads SGHNT; CDR2 reads YYREEE (reference sequence). CDR3 length equals 13 residues.

The V call is TRBV15, the J call TRBJ2-3; TRBD1 or TRBD2 may be the D gene (5 bases each). The CDR3 contains 15 residues. Trimming took 4 bases from V and 0 from J, leaving 11 bases between them. CDR1 and CDR2 from the germline V gene are LNHNV and YYDKDF (reference sequence). The CDR3, as DNA: TGTGCCACCAGCACAGGGAGTCTAAGCACAGATACGCAGTATTTT. Protein product: CATSTGSLSTDTQYF.

The chain recombines TRBV6-6 with TRBJ2-2, with D possibly matching TRBD2 (5 bases). The CDR3 totals 15 residues. The V gene lost 2 bases and the J gene lost 5 bases, with 12 bases spanning the gap. CDR1 is MNHNY, CDR2 SVGAGI, per germline (reference sequence). The CDR3 is CASSYQPSGTGELFF. CDR3 sequence (DNA): TGTGCCAGCAGTTACCAACCCAGCGGTACCGGGGAGCTGTTTTTT.

To note about this clone: This CDR3 is also generated by other DNA sequences in the sample. V gene TRBV28 combines with J gene TRBJ1-2, with D maybe TRBD1 (5 bases). V was clipped by 6 bases and J by 5 bases, with 10 bases between them. CDR3 length: 12 residues. Germline lookup yields CDR1 MDHEN and CDR2 SYDVKM. The CDR3 sequence is CASRTDSYGYTF. The CDR3 nucleotides are TGTGCCAGCAGGACAGATTCTTATGGCTACACCTTC.

This clone occurred a few times. The chain links TRBV4-3 to TRBJ2-7, with 11 positions matching TRBD2. There are 19 residues in the CDR3. The ends lost 0 bases at V and 4 bases at J; junction bases unmatched: 14. Germline V lookup: CDR1 LGHNA, CDR2 YSLEER. The CDR3 sequence: CASSQDPWASGRIGYEQYF. CDR3 in DNA: TGCGCCAGCAGCCAAGATCCTTGGGCTAGCGGGAGGATCGGATACGAGCAGTACTTC.

The J gene is TRBJ2-1, the V gene TRBV5-6; TRBD2 agrees at 9 bases. With V trimmed by 0 bases and J by 4 bases, 8 bases remained unmatched. From germline, CDR1 is SGHDT and CDR2 YYEEEE. This CDR3 has 17 residues. The CDR3 DNA is TGTGCCAGCAGCTTGGATCCGACTAGCGGCCTTTACAATGAGCAGTTCTTC. Its protein is CASSLDPTSGLYNEQFF.

The V gene is TRBV7-3, the J gene TRBJ2-5, with D unresolved. The CDR3 consists of 15 residues. Between the trimmed V and J ends, which lost 1 base and 1 base, there was a span of 10 bases. Germline lookup yields CDR1 SGHTA and CDR2 FQGTGA. Written as DNA, the CDR3 is TGTGCCAGCAGCTTAATGGCACCGCCCCAAGAGACCCAGTACTTC. This translates into CASSLMAPPQETQYF. Together with reference TRBV7-3 and TRBJ2-5, the CDR3 gives the full variable domain: GAGVSQTPSNKVTEKGKYVELRCDPISGHTALYWYRQSLGQGPEFLIYFQGTGAADDSGLPNDRFFAVRPEGSVSTLKIQRTERGDSAVYLCASSLMAPPQETQYFGPGTRLLVL.

V gene TRBV10-3 combines with J gene TRBJ2-1, with 8 bases matching TRBD2. Germline V lookup: CDR1 ENHRY, CDR2 SYGVKD. The CDR3 contains 15 residues. The ends lost 6 bases at V and 4 bases at J; junction bases unmatched: 8. As DNA, the CDR3 is TGTGCCATCAGCTATAGCGGGACCCGATACAATGAGCAGTTCTTC. It codes for CAISYSGTRYNEQFF.

The chain employs TRBV25-1 and TRBJ2-1; maybe TRBD2 (5 bases). The CDR3 is 13 amino acids. The ends were cut back, 6 bases at V and 6 bases at J, with 12 bases in the middle. The V gene's germline CDR1 is MGHDK and CDR2 SYGVNS. The DNA for the CDR3 is TGTGCCAGCAGGAGGTCGGGGAGCAATGAGCAGTTCTTC. Amino acids: CASRRSGSNEQFF.

This clone was recorded once. This chain joins TRBV28 and TRBJ2-1, with D unclear. Germline V gives CDR1 MDHEN, CDR2 SYDVKM. This CDR3 has 16 amino acids. V dropped 7 bases and J dropped 0 bases, with 16 bases sitting between them. As DNA, the CDR3 is TGTGCCAGCACGTCGGGCGGAATCGGCTCCTACAATGAGCAGTTCTTC. Translated, it gives CASTSGGIGSYNEQFF.

CDR3 amino acids: CASSPTMIAGENIQYF. The CDR3, as DNA: TGTGCCAGCTCACCAACCATGATAGCGGGCGAAAACATTCAGTACTTC. The chain couples TRBV18 to TRBJ2-4, with 7 bases identical to TRBD2. The CDR3 is 16 residues long. The V gene end was trimmed by 2 bases and the J gene end by 5 bases; junction bases not matched to a gene: 9. CDR1 is KGHSH and CDR2 is LQKENI in the germline V gene.

The chain combines TRBV5-4 with TRBJ2-2, with no clear D. The V gene lost 1 base and the J gene lost 2 bases, with 9 bases spanning the gap. Germline CDR1 is SGHNT and CDR2 is YYREEE (reference sequence). The CDR3 is 15 residues long. The CDR3 DNA sequence: TGTGCCAGCAGCTTGTTTCTACCTAACACCGGGGAGCTGTTTTTT. This encodes CASSLFLPNTGELFF.

The J gene is TRBJ2-6, the V gene TRBV18, with a possible D match to TRBD2 (5 bases). V lost 6 bases, J lost 9 bases, and 15 bases lay in between. Germline CDR1 is KGHSH and CDR2 is LQKENI. This CDR3 spans 14 amino acids. The CDR3 sequence is CASSPNPGNNVLTF. In nucleotides, the CDR3 is TGTGCCAGCTCTCCAAATCCGGGAAACAACGTCCTGACTTTC.

The chain recombines TRBV11-2 with TRBJ1-6; D might be TRBD1 (6 bases). Germline CDR1 reads SGHAT; CDR2 reads FQNNGV. The CDR3 spans 16 residues. Trimming shortened V by 5 bases and J by 13 bases, and 24 bases separated the two germline ends. The CDR3: CASSPGPDRIEAPLHF. The CDR3 DNA reads as TGTGCCAGCAGCCCGGGTCCCGACAGGATTGAAGCGCCCCTCCACTTT.

The chain has TRBV28 and TRBJ1-1; D is unclear. The CDR3 loop spans 13 amino acids. Germline CDR1 reads MDHEN; CDR2 reads SYDVKM. Trimming pared 8 bases from V and 1 base from J, leaving 11 bases between. Here the CDR3 reads CASGGRKNTEAFF. CDR3 DNA: TGTGCCAGCGGTGGTAGGAAGAACACTGAAGCTTTCTTT.

The V call is TRBV5-6, the J call TRBJ2-7, with no clear D. Per the germline V gene, CDR1 is SGHDT and CDR2 is YYEEEE. This CDR3 is 15 amino acids long. Trimming pared 3 bases from V and 4 bases from J, leaving 17 bases between. The chain's CDR3 is CASSSWVLPVYEQYF. The CDR3 nucleotides are TGTGCCAGCAGCTCTTGGGTACTCCCAGTTTACGAGCAGTACTTC.

This sequence joins TRBV7-8 and TRBJ2-1; 9 bases are shared with TRBD2. Per the germline V gene, CDR1 is SGHVS and CDR2 is FQNEAQ. The ends lost 8 bases at V and 3 bases at J; junction bases unmatched: 5. The CDR3 extends over 14 amino acids. CDR3 loop: CASYEREDYNEQFF. The DNA for the CDR3 is TGTGCCAGCTACGAGCGGGAGGACTACAATGAGCAGTTCTTC.

The V and J genes are TRBV27 and TRBJ2-7, with unresolved D. V shed 5 bases and J shed 0 bases, with 11 bases lying between them. This CDR3 has 14 amino acids. The germline CDR1 and CDR2 sequences are MNHEY and SMNVEV (reference sequence). DNA for the CDR3: TGTGCCAGCAGTCGTCGTAGAGACTCCTACGAGCAGTACTTC. This encodes CASSRRRDSYEQYF.

This rearrangement joins TRBV15 to TRBJ2-1; 9 bases align to TRBD2. This CDR3 spans 16 amino acids. V shed 1 base and J 2 bases; nucleotides not matched to a gene: 3. Germline V gene data show CDR1 as LNHNV and CDR2 as YYDKDF (reference sequence). CDR3 in amino acids: CATSRGLAGTYNEQFF. The DNA of the CDR3 is TGTGCCACCAGCAGAGGGCTAGCGGGAACCTACAATGAGCAGTTCTTC.

This clone came up once. The chain links TRBV28 to TRBJ1-3; maybe TRBD1 (5 bases). V was clipped by 8 bases and J by 7 bases, with 18 bases between them. This CDR3 has 14 amino acids. CDR1 and CDR2 from the germline V gene are MDHEN and SYDVKM. CDR3 nucleotides: TGTGCCAGCTGCGACAGTGGGAGGTGGAACACCATATATTTT. Its translation is CASCDSGRWNTIYF.

This clone appeared once. V is TRBV10-3 and J is TRBJ2-2, with 8 bases that match TRBD1. The germline V gene has CDR1 ENHRY and CDR2 SYGVKD. There are 14 residues in the CDR3. J gave up 5 bases and V 8 bases, and 7 bases lay outside the gene matches. CDR3 amino acids: CAISTGGWTGELFF. The CDR3 bases are TGTGCCATCTCTACAGGGGGATGGACCGGGGAGCTGTTTTTT.

The chain has TRBV5-4 and TRBJ2-5, with D unclear. From germline, CDR1 is SGHNT and CDR2 YYREEE (reference sequence). CDR3 length: 18 amino acids. V lost 4 bases, J lost 5 bases, and 27 bases lay in between. This CDR3 is CASSPETAGPSTRETQYF. The CDR3 nucleotides are TGTGCCAGCAGCCCGGAAACAGCCGGGCCCTCTACACGGGAGACCCAGTACTTC.

The chain employs TRBV9 and TRBJ2-5, with TRBD2 identical over 10 bases. Germline CDR1 reads SGDLS; CDR2 reads YYNGEE. Germline trimming cut 3 bases from V and 3 bases from J; bases unmatched to any gene: 11. The CDR3 runs to 17 residues. The CDR3 DNA sequence: TGTGCCAGCAGCGAGCTCCCGGGACTAGCGAGAAAAGAGACCCAGTACTTC. Amino acid sequence: CASSELPGLARKETQYF.

The chain carries TRBV28 and TRBJ1-1; D gene uncertain. The CDR3 is 13 residues long. Germline loops: CDR1 MDHEN, CDR2 SYDVKM. With 2 bases removed from V and 4 bases from J, the gap between germline ends came to 8 bases. CDR3: CASSLAGPTEAFF. CDR3 nucleotides: TGTGCCAGCAGTTTAGCCGGACCCACTGAAGCTTTCTTT.

This chain uses TRBV5-1 with TRBJ1-2; 12 bases match TRBD1. The CDR3 has 16 residues. After removal of 0 bases from V and 8 bases from J, the junction contained 8 bases not matched to a gene. CDR1 is SGHRS and CDR2 is YFSETQ in the germline V gene. CDR3 in DNA: TGCGCCAGCAGCTTGGTAGGGACAGGGGGCGCTTCCGGCTACACCTTC. Protein sequence: CASSLVGTGGASGYTF.

The chain links TRBV4-2 to TRBJ2-3; D might be TRBD1 (5 bases). Germline V gene data show CDR1 as LGHNA and CDR2 as YNFKEQ. The CDR3 covers 21 residues. V was cut by 0 bases and J by 0 bases, with 25 bases left in between. For the CDR3, the DNA is TGTGCCAGCAGCCAAGATATAGGGCAGGGTGATATGCGATTAAGCACAGATACGCAGTATTTT. As protein: CASSQDIGQGDMRLSTDTQYF.

The chain joins TRBV28 to TRBJ2-4; 8 nucleotides match TRBD2. The CDR3 spans 14 residues. The V segment lost 2 bases and the J segment 9 bases; nucleotides outside the gene matches: 6. CDR1 and CDR2 from the germline V gene are MDHEN and SYDVKM. CDR3 in DNA: TGTGCCAGCAGTTTAACAGCGGGAGAGGGCATTCAGTACTTC. It is translated as CASSLTAGEGIQYF.